Each of the 13 T cell receptor beta chains below was sequenced from the same sample in a study of cytomegalovirus exposure and HLA in healthy donors. PCR used 60 Vbeta primers and 13 Jbeta primers. The data were produced by immunoSEQ multiplex PCR, yet TCRdb's version contains in-frame clones alone and is incomplete. The table includes fewer than 200,000 clones, around 79% detected once. The sequenced sample was PBMCs. The receptors were sampled from a man aged 35-49 years in good health and CMV-seronegative.

The rearrangement joins TRBV10-3 to TRBJ2-5; tentative D call: TRBD2 (5 bases). V was pared by 4 bases and J by 5 bases, with 11 bases between. The CDR3 totals 13 residues. CDR1 and CDR2 (germline): ENHRY, SYGVKD. The CDR3, as DNA: TGTGCCATCAGTGGGGCCAGCGGTGAGACCCAGTACTTC. The encoded protein is CAISGASGETQYF.

The table lists this clone with a few counts. The gene calls are TRBV5-4 and TRBJ2-2; D is perhaps TRBD1 (5 bases). The CDR3 spans 15 residues. The germline CDR1 and CDR2 sequences are SGHNT and YYREEE (reference sequence). V lost 0 bases and J lost 5, with 11 bases in between. The CDR3 region has the DNA TGTGCCAGCAGCTTGGTCGCAGGGCCGACCGGGGAGCTGTTTTTT. This translates into CASSLVAGPTGELFF.

The genes are TRBV6-7 and TRBJ2-7, with 8 bases lining up with TRBD1. TRBV6-7 is an open reading frame whose function is uncertain. The trim removed 10 bases at V and 0 bases at J, leaving 11 bases unmatched. The CDR3 contains 15 residues. This CDR3 reads CATSRGRRYSYEQYF. The CDR3 coding sequence is TGTGCCACCAGCAGGGGGCGACGATACTCCTACGAGCAGTACTTC.

The DNA of the CDR3 is TGTGCCAGCAGCTTAGAGGAGGCTTCTTACGAGCAGTACTTC. Protein sequence: CASSLEEASYEQYF. V and J are TRBV7-2 and TRBJ2-7, with D perhaps TRBD2 (5 bases). Germline V gene data show CDR1 as SGHTA and CDR2 as FQGNSA. There are 14 residues in the CDR3. Trimming removed 1 base from V and 4 bases from J, with 11 bases in between.

The chain combines TRBV27 with TRBJ2-1, with 8 bases matching TRBD1. This CDR3 contains 14 residues. Germline V gene sequence: CDR1 MNHEY, CDR2 SMNVEV (reference sequence). Trimming cost V 5 bases and J 9 bases; bases outside gene matches: 9. As DNA, the CDR3 is TGTGCCAGCAGTCTAGGACAGGGTTATAGTGAGCAGTTCTTC. The encoded protein is CASSLGQGYSEQFF.

This clone was seen a few times. V usage is TRBV5-1 and J usage is TRBJ1-4; unclear D gene. V lost 5 bases and J lost 7, with 12 bases in between. CDR1 is SGHRS and CDR2 is YFSETQ in the germline V gene. There are 13 residues in the CDR3. The DNA for the CDR3 is TGCGCCAGCAGTTCCGTCGGTGGTGAAAAACTGTTTTTT. As protein: CASSSVGGEKLFF. Looking up the rest from reference TRBV5-1 and TRBJ1-4 gives the full variable domain: KAGVTQTPRYLIKTRGQQVTLSCSPISGHRSVSWYQQTPGQGLQFLFEYFSETQRNKGNFPGRFSGRQFSNSRSEMNVSTLELGDSALYLCASSSVGGEKLFFGSGTQLSVL.

V is TRBV10-2 and J is TRBJ2-5; 14 bases are shared with TRBD2. Germline V gene sequence: CDR1 WSHSY, CDR2 SAAADI. V lost 5 bases and J lost 2; bases outside the gene matches: 7. The CDR3 loop spans 17 amino acids. CDR3 nucleotide sequence: TGCGCCAGCAGTCAGGGACTAGCGGGGGACTTACAAGAGACCCAGTACTTC. Protein product: CASSQGLAGDLQETQYF.

This chain uses TRBV4-2 with TRBJ2-7; D is perhaps TRBD2 (6 bases). V was shortened by 0 bases and J by 0 bases, with 12 bases between the two germline ends. CDR1 and CDR2 (germline): LGHNA, YNFKEQ. CDR3 size: 16 residues. DNA for the CDR3: TGTGCCAGCAGCCAAGATACGATAGCGGCCTCCTACGAGCAGTACTTC. This encodes CASSQDTIAASYEQYF.

This clone was counted once. This chain uses TRBV30 with TRBJ1-2; TRBD1 might be the D (5 bases). V lost 2 bases, J lost 7 bases, and 14 bases lay in between. The CDR3 consists of 13 residues. Looked up from germline, CDR1 is GTSNPN and CDR2 is SVGIG (reference sequence). This CDR3 is CAWSPGGGSGYTF. CDR3 nucleotides: TGTGCCTGGAGTCCGGGGGGAGGGAGTGGCTACACCTTC. The full variable domain, rest sourced from reference TRBV30 and TRBJ1-2, is SQTIHQWPATLVQPVGSPLSLECTVEGTSNPNLYWYRQAAGRGLQLLFYSVGIGQISSEVPQNLSASRPQDRQFILSSKKLLLSDSGFYLCAWSPGGGSGYTFGSGTRLTVV.

The gene calls are TRBV10-3 and TRBJ2-7; 7 bases agree with TRBD2. Germline lookup yields CDR1 ENHRY and CDR2 SYGVKD. The CDR3 spans 15 residues. J gave up 3 bases and V 8 bases, and 13 bases lay outside the gene matches. CDR3 region: CAIRALLGGNYEQYF. The CDR3 DNA reads as TGTGCCATCCGCGCCCTCTTGGGGGGGAACTACGAGCAGTACTTC.

The chain recombines TRBV9 with TRBJ2-2; 7 positions agree with TRBD1. The J segment lost 5 bases and the V segment lost 2 bases, leaving 3 bases of the junction unmatched. Germline V gene sequence: CDR1 SGDLS, CDR2 YYNGEE. This CDR3 is built from 14 residues. CDR3 bases: TGTGCCAGCAGCGTTAAGGGGGCGACCGGGGAGCTGTTTTTT. Its protein is CASSVKGATGELFF. The full variable domain, rest sourced from reference TRBV9 and TRBJ2-2, is DSGVTQTPKHLITATGQRVTLRCSPRSGDLSVYWYQQSLDQGLQFLIQYYNGEERAKGNILERFSAQQFPDLHSELNLSSLELGDSALYFCASSVKGATGELFFGEGSRLTVL.

This chain's CDR3 is CASSAPQGARTEAFF. CDR3 coding DNA: TGTGCCAGCAGCGCGCCGCAGGGGGCGCGGACTGAAGCTTTCTTT. The gene calls are TRBV9 and TRBJ1-1; 8 bases fit TRBD1. The CDR3 is 15 residues long. CDR1 is SGDLS and CDR2 is YYNGEE in the germline V gene. J lost 5 bases, V lost 3 bases, and 9 bases had no gene match.

The table lists this clone with a count of one. The chain couples TRBV5-1 to TRBJ2-1, with a tentative D call TRBD1 (5 bases). CDR3 size: 14 residues. Trimming stripped 0 bases from V and 2 bases from J, with 6 bases between. Looked up from germline, CDR1 is SGHRS and CDR2 is YFSETQ. CDR3 amino acids: CASSLEGAYNEQFF. The DNA for the CDR3 is TGCGCCAGCAGCTTGGAAGGGGCCTACAATGAGCAGTTCTTC.